This T cell receptor (beta chain) was identified during a study of blood T cell repertoires in COVID-19. Whole-study context: Donors in the United States, Italy and Spain gave samples during acute or convalescent COVID-19. The analysed material was cDNA or gDNA that came from T cells, B-cell-depleted T cells, or PBMCs.

As handled by the study authors: Estimated nucleated cell counts came from reference gene primer amplification. The assay was immunoSEQ multiplex PCR, and TCRdb's table has in-frame clones only and misses some. From that table come the V and J calls and clone size; the DNA was used to work out D and trimming. Of over 80,000 clones listed, 80% to 90% are singletons. The CDR3 has 14 amino acids. Unmatched junction bases numbered 4, after V lost 5 bases and J lost 4 bases. CDR1 is SNHLY, CDR2 FYNNEI, per germline. The chain joins TRBV2 to TRBJ2-5, with TRBD1 matching 10 bases. This TCR derives from an older man with active or convalescent COVID-19. The sample was peripheral blood. The DNA of the CDR3 is TGTGCCAGCAGTCGGGACAGGGGAGGAGAGACCCAGTACTTC. Its protein is CASSRDRGGETQYF.